These 29 T cell receptor beta chains came from one sample sequenced in a study of T cell clusters in autoimmune cytopenias. Each sample's input was 250 to 300 ng genomic DNA, some 38,000 genome equivalents. One tube held mixed TRB-A and TRB-B primer pools for touch-down PCR. TCRdb reworked the multiplex PCR reads into one entry per CDR3 protein, no DNA. Its table lists about 1,100 distinct CDR3 sequences. Sequencing used peripheral blood. The receptors here all came from a human donor with an autoimmune cytopenia or autoimmune hepatitis (not recorded which).

The rearrangement joins TRBV15 to TRBJ2-3; TCRdb names TRBD1, which stays unverified in the absence of DNA. CDR1 and CDR2 from the germline V gene are LNHNV and YYDKDF (reference sequence). CDR3 length: 14 amino acids. CDR3 in amino acids: CATSLGHILDTQYF.

CDR3 protein: CASSGAGDRGRVGNTIYF. The chain uses TRBV9 and TRBJ1-3; TCRdb gives TRBD1 as the D gene, but with no DNA this cannot be confirmed. Germline V lookup: CDR1 SGDLS, CDR2 YYNGEE. The CDR3 spans 18 residues.

This clonotype shows up as medium-sized by frequency. The V and J genes are TRBV12-3 or TRBV12-4 and TRBJ1-3; TCRdb gives TRBD1 as the D gene, but with no DNA this cannot be confirmed. This CDR3 region has 17 residues. The CDR3 is CASSFGSGSISGNTIYF.

Judged by frequency, this clonotype is medium-sized (0.01 to 0.1%). This rearrangement joins TRBV7-9 to TRBJ2-7; TCRdb's D call, TRBD1, is unchecked because there is no DNA. CDR3 size: 14 residues. Per germline, CDR1 SEHNR and CDR2 FQNEAQ (reference sequence). The CDR3 reads CASSLVVGVSEQYF.

This chain joins TRBV5-6 and TRBJ1-1; the D call of TRBD1 rests on TCRdb alone, since no DNA is present to check it. Germline loops: CDR1 SGHDT, CDR2 YYEEEE. The CDR3 has 13 amino acids. The CDR3 is CASSLLGGTEAFF.

This clonotype counts as large (0.1 to 1%) by frequency. The chain uses TRBV6-1 and TRBJ2-3. The V gene's germline CDR1 is MNHNS and CDR2 SASEGT. This CDR3 has 12 amino acids. The CDR3 region is CASRTLSDTQYF.

V usage is TRBV20-1 and J usage is TRBJ2-5; TCRdb picks TRBD2, but there is no DNA to check that call. The CDR3 is 16 amino acids. CDR1 is DFQATT, CDR2 SNEGSKA, per germline (reference sequence). The CDR3 sequence: CSARDWLAVYQETQYF.

V and J are TRBV18 and TRBJ2-1; as DNA is missing, the TRBD2 call by TCRdb cannot be tested. There are 15 residues in the CDR3. Germline CDR1 KGHSH, CDR2 LQKENI. CDR3 in amino acids: CASSHGLAGVNEQFF.

This clonotype is medium-sized by frequency. The gene calls are TRBV12-3 or TRBV12-4 and TRBJ2-7. The CDR3 covers 12 residues. The CDR3 protein is CASRWTTYEQYF.

This clonotype is deemed medium-sized (0.01 to 0.1%) by its frequency. This CDR3 reads CASSSPGLAGGNEQFF. V usage is TRBV27 and J usage is TRBJ2-1; TCRdb's D call, TRBD2, is unchecked because there is no DNA. CDR1 is MNHEY, CDR2 SMNVEV, per germline (reference sequence). There are 16 residues in the CDR3.

This clonotype is deemed medium-sized by its frequency. J is TRBJ1-2 and V is TRBV5-4. CDR1 is SGHNT, CDR2 YYREEE, per germline (reference sequence). The CDR3 consists of 15 residues. The CDR3: CASSLDLAASDGYTF. Full variable domain (rest looked up from reference TRBV5-4 and TRBJ1-2): ETGVTQSPTHLIKTRGQQVTLRCSSQSGHNTVSWYQQALGQGPQFIFQYYREEENGRGNFPPRFSGLQFPNYSSELNVNALELDDSALYLCASSLDLAASDGYTFGSGTRLTVV.

This clonotype is called medium-sized (0.01 to 0.1%) based on its frequency. This chain links TRBV28 with TRBJ2-7; TCRdb indicates TRBD1, and absent DNA this call remains unverified. Germline V gene sequence: CDR1 MDHEN, CDR2 SYDVKM. This CDR3 comprises 17 residues. CDR3: CASSLAGTGQTSYEQYF.

This clonotype registers large (0.1 to 1%) by frequency. CDR3 sequence reads: CAWKPGLGRELFF. The rearrangement links TRBV30 to TRBJ2-2; TCRdb lists TRBD2, though no DNA is available to test this call. The CDR3 sequence is 13 residues long. Germline-derived CDR1 and CDR2 are GTSNPN and SVGIG (reference sequence). The full variable domain, completed using reference TRBV30 and TRBJ2-2, is SQTIHQWPATLVQPVGSPLSLECTVEGTSNPNLYWYRQAAGRGLQLLFYSVGIGQISSEVPQNLSASRPQDRQFILSSKKLLLSDSGFYLCAWKPGLGRELFFGEGSRLTVL.

This rearrangement joins TRBV2 to TRBJ2-2. The CDR3 spans 15 residues. CDR1 SNHLY and CDR2 FYNNEI come from the germline V gene. The CDR3 protein is CASSEEQINTGELFF.

Measured by frequency, this clonotype is medium-sized. The V gene is TRBV6-2 or TRBV6-3, the J gene TRBJ2-6; TCRdb designates TRBD2, a call that cannot be tested without DNA. Looked up from germline, CDR1 is MNHEY and CDR2 is SVGEGT. The CDR3 spans 17 residues. The CDR3: CASSYMLLLAGANVLTF.

Judged by frequency, this clonotype is medium-sized. The chain carries TRBV27 and TRBJ1-2; TCRdb's D call of TRBD1 is untestable without DNA. The germline CDR1 and CDR2 sequences are MNHEY and SMNVEV (reference sequence). The CDR3 length is 15 residues. CDR3 protein: CASSFGTGGTYGYTF.

Its frequency marks this clonotype as large. The chain is built from TRBV29-1 and TRBJ2-4. Germline CDR1 is SQVTM and CDR2 is ANQGSEA. The CDR3 extends over 14 amino acids. The CDR3 spells CSVVHSTSKNIQYF.

Measured by frequency, this clonotype is medium-sized. The chain combines TRBV10-3 with TRBJ2-7; the TRBD1 assignment by TCRdb is unverifiable without DNA. The CDR3 has 17 amino acids. CDR1 is ENHRY and CDR2 is SYGVKD in the germline V gene. The CDR3 protein is CAISDRDRAPLGYEQYF.

The chain recombines TRBV6-5 with TRBJ2-2; there is no DNA to check the TCRdb D call of TRBD2. The CDR3 length is 17 residues. The germline gives CDR1 MNHEY, CDR2 SVGAGI. CDR3 region: CATSDLAGQGNTGELFF.

This clonotype shows up as medium-sized by frequency. The chain couples TRBV28 to TRBJ2-1; TCRdb lists TRBD1, though no DNA is available to test this call. CDR1 MDHEN and CDR2 SYDVKM come from the germline V gene. CDR3 length: 14 residues. The CDR3 here is CASTAGEAYNEQFF.

The genes are TRBV5-1 and TRBJ2-5. The CDR3 is made up of 13 amino acids. Germline V lookup: CDR1 SGHRS, CDR2 YFSETQ. CDR3 amino acids: CASSGGILETQYF.

The chain has TRBV27 and TRBJ2-2; the TCRdb call, TRBD2, lacks DNA for checking. The CDR3 covers 16 residues. From germline, CDR1 is MNHEY and CDR2 SMNVEV (reference sequence). CDR3 region: CATSDRGTLPPGELFF.

This rearrangement joins TRBV27 to TRBJ2-7; TCRdb picks TRBD1, but there is no DNA to check that call. This CDR3 region has 15 residues. Germline V lookup: CDR1 MNHEY, CDR2 SMNVEV (reference sequence). The CDR3 sequence: CASSVTTGGKGVQYF.

Measured by frequency, this clonotype is medium-sized. V is TRBV19 and J is TRBJ1-5. The length of the CDR3 is 14 residues. Germline lookup yields CDR1 LNHDA and CDR2 SQIVND (reference sequence). CDR3 sequence reads: CASQNGNSNQPQHF. The complete variable domain, with remaining parts taken from reference TRBV19 and TRBJ1-5, reads DGGITQSPKYLFRKEGQNVTLSCEQNLNHDAMYWYRQDPGQGLRLIYYSQIVNDFQKGDIAEGYSVSREKKESFPLTVTSAQKNPTAFYLCASQNGNSNQPQHFGDGTRLSIL.

This clonotype is labeled large based on frequency. This CDR3 reads CAWNLGATNEKLFF. The chain uses TRBV30 and TRBJ1-4. The germline gives CDR1 GTSNPN, CDR2 SVGIG (reference sequence). The CDR3 spans 14 residues. Filled out from reference TRBV30 and TRBJ1-4, the complete variable domain reads SQTIHQWPATLVQPVGSPLSLECTVEGTSNPNLYWYRQAAGRGLQLLFYSVGIGQISSEVPQNLSASRPQDRQFILSSKKLLLSDSGFYLCAWNLGATNEKLFFGSGTQLSVL.

According to its frequency, this clonotype is medium-sized. This chain links TRBV7-2 with TRBJ1-6; TCRdb names TRBD1, which stays unverified in the absence of DNA. The CDR3 has 16 residues. Per germline, CDR1 SGHTA and CDR2 FQGNSA. CDR3 amino acids: CASSVSRATVGSPLHF.

The chain has TRBV29-1 and TRBJ2-3; without DNA, the TCRdb call of TRBD1 cannot be checked. The CDR3 spans 15 residues. The germline V gene encodes CDR1 SQVTM and CDR2 ANQGSEA. CDR3 region: CSVGFQGFATDTQYF.

According to its frequency, this clonotype is large. The V call is TRBV19, the J call TRBJ2-1; TCRdb reports TRBD2, a call that lacks DNA to check it against. Per the germline V gene, CDR1 is LNHDA and CDR2 is SQIVND (reference sequence). The CDR3 is 15 residues long. The CDR3 reads CASSSLAGVHNEQFF.

This clonotype is labeled medium-sized based on frequency. The CDR3 sequence is CASSLVGGGAYGYTF. The V gene is TRBV5-4, the J gene TRBJ1-2. Per germline, CDR1 SGHNT and CDR2 YYREEE (reference sequence). CDR3 length: 15 amino acids.